What follows are 4 T cell receptor beta chains derived from one specimen sequenced in a study of T-cell memory formation after mild COVID-19. MiXCR was run by TCRdb on the 5' RACE reads, yielding one entry per CDR3 protein. The sample yields under 300,000 distinct CDR3 sequences, around 10% seen once. Material for sequencing was PBMCs or a T cell subset sorted from them (not recorded which). All receptors derive from a man aged 18-30 years who had mild COVID-19 (a few samples of this study predate the infection). Cell type and time point are not known.

This clonotype came up a few times. The chain joins TRBV12-3 or TRBV12-4 to TRBJ1-5, with 11 bases lining up with TRBD1. V lost 10 bases to trimming and J lost 7 bases; unmatched junction nucleotides: 6. The CDR3 covers 13 residues. DNA for the CDR3: TGTGCCACCCGCCGGGACAGGGGGCAGCCCCAGCATTTT. This codes for CATRRDRGQPQHF.

The J gene is TRBJ2-7, the V gene TRBV12-5, with a tentative D call TRBD1 (6 bases). The CDR3 length is 15 residues. Trimming removed 1 base from V and 6 bases from J, with 16 bases in between. Per the germline V gene, CDR1 is LGHNT and CDR2 is FRNRAP. The CDR3 reads CASGLAGNRVFEQYF. The CDR3 nucleotides are TGTGCTAGTGGTTTGGCAGGAAACAGGGTTTTCGAGCAGTACTTC.

A few counts support this clonotype. V gene TRBV4-1 combines with J gene TRBJ2-7; 9 bases are a match to TRBD2. J lost 6 bases, V lost 4 bases, and 13 bases had no gene match. The CDR3 extends over 16 amino acids. CDR1 and CDR2 (germline): MGHRA, YSYEKL. For the CDR3, the DNA is TGCGCCAGCAGCCTTCAGGGGACGGGACTAGCCGGCGAGCAGTACTTC. Protein product: CASSLQGTGLAGEQYF.

This clonotype is deemed medium-sized. In DNA form, the CDR3 reads TGTGCCAGCAGTGACTCGAGCGGGGGGGCAAATGAGCAGTTCTTC. It is translated as CASSDSSGGANEQFF. This chain connects TRBV6-4 to TRBJ2-1, with 10 positions matching TRBD2. This CDR3 has 15 amino acids. V dropped 0 bases and J dropped 7; count of bases not matched to a gene: 3. Germline values: CDR1 MRHNA, CDR2 SNTAGT.